This section outlines one T cell receptor (beta chain) sequence together with its context. The target antigen is unknown. The germline V gene encodes CDR1 MNHNS and CDR2 SASEGT. The V segment lost 6 bases and the J segment 4 bases; nucleotides outside the gene matches: 6. This CDR3 is 14 amino acids long. The sorted conventional CD4+ T cells were CD25-low and CD127-high, with genomic DNA sequenced. The entry originates in a study of regulatory and conventional T cells in RAG deficiency. Study-level points and caveats: In Omenn syndrome, Treg and Tconv repertoires overlapped >75%.

TCRdb's table, derived via immunoSEQ multiplex PCR, lists solely in-frame clones and lacks some. The sample shows more than 35,000 clones, about nine tenths of them seen only once. The same data also went into a second study, on regulatory T cells. That work adds: The primer mix had 52 TRBV and 13 TRBJ primers.

The chain links TRBV6-1 to TRBJ1-1, with 9 nucleotides matching TRBD1. This clonotype originated in a human donor in good health. The sequencing sample was made of CD4+ effector T cells sorted from blood. The CDR3 loop reads CASSRDRASTEAFF. The CDR3 coding sequence is TGTGCCAGCAGCCGGGACAGGGCCTCCACTGAAGCTTTCTTT.